The clone carrying this T cell receptor beta chain was observed once. Its specificity is not known. The assay was immunoSEQ multiplex PCR, and TCRdb's table has in-frame clones only and misses some. The repertoire holds 600,000 to 750,000 clones, with around 70% as singletons. V was pared by 3 bases and J by 4 bases, with 16 bases between. The germline V gene encodes CDR1 SGHRS and CDR2 YFSETQ. There are 15 residues in the CDR3. This sample stems from a study of shared clonotypes between healthy human individuals. Study outcomes and limitations: Shared clonotypes: about 4.6% naive CD4, around 3.5% naive CD8, roughly 2.4% memory CD4, approximately 0.37% memory CD8. Non-shared clonotypes were found to have lower generation probabilities than the clonotypes that were shared by all four of the sorted-subset donors. What rarefaction showed was incomplete sorted-subset sequencing despite large depth.

The source is a woman in her 30s in good health. This sequence joins TRBV5-1 and TRBJ1-1; possibly TRBD1 for D (5 bases). Sequencing was carried out using memory CD4+ T cells sorted from blood. Subset in this sample: CD45RA-negative fraction. The CDR3 region has the DNA TGCGCCAGCAGCTGGGGGACGGGTAGAGCCACTGAAGCTTTCTTT. Residues: CASSWGTGRATEAFF.